This T cell receptor beta chain was sequenced for a study of post-analysis software for immune sequencing data. On the study more broadly: Multiple sclerosis in the patients followed relapsing-remitting, secondary progressive and progressive-relapsing courses.

General study results and limits: By F measure, samples from a shared preparation batch strongly co-clustered.

This clonotype was counted a single time. The antigen is undetermined. Unique molecular identifiers were carried by the TCR beta cDNA libraries. Input populations of roughly 0.85 to 11 million T cells gave rise to hundreds of thousands of cDNA molecules. TCRdb re-derived calls from the PCR reads in MiXCR, one entry per CDR3 protein. The sample has hundreds of thousands of distinct CDR3 sequences; approximately 60% are singletons. The sequenced sample was blood. This receptor was identified in a girl aged 2-10 years with multiple sclerosis.

The CDR3 here is CASRSTGGGNGYTF. CDR3 DNA sequence: TGTGCCAGCAGATCCACAGGGGGCGGGAATGGCTACACCTTC. This sequence joins TRBV12-3 or TRBV12-4 and TRBJ1-2; 9 bases align to TRBD1. The CDR3 extends over 14 amino acids. Trimming took 6 bases from V and 6 from J; bases not matched to a gene: 8.